The rows below give T cell receptor beta chains drawn from one sample of a study of control samples from healthy donors and cancer patients. TCRdb keeps only in-frame clones here, not all; method: immunoSEQ multiplex PCR. Among tens of thousands of clones, around 95% were seen once, and the ten largest hold roughly 1.8%. The material sequenced was blood. These receptors were obtained from a woman between 25 and 40 years old in good health. Each CDR3 is given with its conserved first and last residue. D genes are given only for firm matches. Clone size is shown for a subset of rows, as once, few, many or a class of expanded clone.

d_call	clone_size	v_call	j_call	cdr3_aa	cdr3_nt
-	-	TRBV5-1	TRBJ1-1	CASSLTGLGATEAFF	TGCGCCAGCAGCTTGACGGGACTCGGGGCCACTGAAGCTTTCTTT
-	-	TRBV3-1/TRBV3-2	TRBJ2-7	CASSRTNYEQYF	TGTGCCAGCAGCCGAACTAATTACGAGCAGTACTTC
TRBD2	-	TRBV14	TRBJ2-1	CASSLRTSGEYNEQFF	TGTGCCAGCAGCCTGAGGACTAGCGGGGAGTACAATGAGCAGTTCTTC
TRBD1	-	TRBV29-1	TRBJ2-1	CSGEGGYEQFF	TGCAGCGGGGAAGGGGGCTATGAGCAGTTCTTC
-	-	TRBV6-5	TRBJ1-6	CASSYTSNSPLHF	TGTGCCAGCAGTTACACTAGCAATTCACCCCTCCACTTT
TRBD2	-	TRBV29-1	TRBJ2-7	CSARTSGKFEQYF	TGCAGCGCTAGGACTAGCGGGAAGTTCGAGCAGTACTTC
-	-	TRBV5-1	TRBJ2-1	CASSLRPGASDEQFF	TGCGCCAGCAGCTTGAGGCCGGGAGCCTCGGATGAGCAGTTCTTC
-	-	TRBV11-3	TRBJ2-3	CASSRGAASTDTQYF	TGTGCCAGCAGCCGCGGGGCAGCTAGCACAGATACGCAGTATTTT
-	-	TRBV2	TRBJ2-7	CASVIDAAGSEQYF	TGTGCCAGCGTTATCGATGCGGCGGGTAGCGAGCAGTACTTC
TRBD2	-	TRBV27	TRBJ2-1	CASSSSGNSYNEQFF	TGTGCCAGCAGTTCAAGCGGGAACTCCTACAATGAGCAGTTCTTC
-	-	TRBV2	TRBJ1-1	CASGGVVSSHTEAFF	TGTGCCAGCGGGGGTGTTGTGAGCAGCCACACTGAAGCTTTCTTT
-	-	TRBV3-1/TRBV3-2	TRBJ1-1	CASSARGNTEAFF	TGTGCCAGCAGCGCCCGGGGGAACACTGAAGCTTTCTTT
TRBD2	once	TRBV4-2	TRBJ2-3	CASSQDTSGRVDTQYF	TGTGCCAGCAGCCAAGATACCAGCGGGAGGGTGGATACGCAGTATTTT
-	-	TRBV27	TRBJ2-1	CASSLHLYNEQFF	TGTGCCAGCAGTTTACACCTGTACAATGAGCAGTTCTTC
-	-	TRBV27	TRBJ2-1	CASSSVGPSYNEQFF	TGTGCCAGCAGTTCCGTTGGCCCCTCCTACAATGAGCAGTTCTTC
TRBD1	once	TRBV5-1	TRBJ1-1	CASRVDRGQGEAFF	TGCGCCAGCAGGGTCGACAGGGGGCAGGGTGAAGCTTTCTTT
-	-	TRBV7-9	TRBJ2-1	CASSLVRGWSYNEQFF	TGTGCCAGCAGCTTAGTACGGGGTTGGTCCTACAATGAGCAGTTCTTC
TRBD1	-	TRBV13	TRBJ1-6	CASSSPGQGSPLHF	TGTGCCAGCAGCTCGCCGGGACAGGGTTCACCCCTCCACTTT
TRBD1	-	TRBV18	TRBJ2-2	CASSKTGTGLDSNTGELFF	TGTGCCAGCTCAAAAACCGGGACAGGGCTTGACTCGAACACCGGGGAGCTGTTTTTT
-	-	TRBV3-1/TRBV3-2	TRBJ2-7	CASSRWESKYEQYF	TGTGCCAGCAGCCGGTGGGAGAGTAAATACGAGCAGTACTTC
-	-	TRBV11-2	TRBJ2-5	CASSLLGGQSQETQYF	TGTGCCAGCAGCTTACTAGGGGGACAAAGCCAAGAGACCCAGTACTTC
-	-	TRBV4-2	TRBJ2-7	CASSATEYEQYF	TGTGCCAGCAGCGCCACGGAATACGAGCAGTACTTC
TRBD1	-	TRBV6-5	TRBJ2-1	CASSSRDRGHNEQFF	TGTGCCAGCAGTTCCCGGGACAGGGGACACAATGAGCAGTTCTTC
TRBD2	-	TRBV25-1	TRBJ2-5	CASSEYAGGGETQYF	TGTGCCAGCAGTGAATATGCGGGAGGAGGGGAGACCCAGTACTTC
-	-	TRBV5-4	TRBJ2-2	CASSLVAGLNTGELFF	TGTGCCAGCAGCTTGGTCGCAGGACTGAACACCGGGGAGCTGTTTTTT
TRBD2	-	TRBV10-2	TRBJ2-7	CASSRRTSGSIGQYF	TGCGCCAGCAGCAGGCGGACTAGCGGGAGTATCGGGCAGTACTTC
-	few	TRBV6-4	TRBJ2-3	CASSPPVDPWASTDTQYF	TGTGCCAGCAGTCCCCCGGTCGACCCTTGGGCTAGCACAGATACGCAGTATTTT
TRBD2	-	TRBV3-1/TRBV3-2	TRBJ2-7	CAIPGLAGVYEQYF	TGTGCCATCCCGGGACTAGCGGGAGTCTACGAGCAGTACTTC
-	-	TRBV7-2	TRBJ2-3	CASSLGWGDTQYF	TGTGCCAGCAGCCTAGGATGGGGGGATACGCAGTATTTT
TRBD2	-	TRBV28	TRBJ2-5	CASSFPAGGVQETQYF	TGTGCCAGCAGTTTCCCAGCGGGAGGGGTTCAAGAGACCCAGTACTTC
-	once	TRBV30	TRBJ1-2	CACEAARNLYGYTF	TGTGCCTGCGAAGCGGCCCGAAACCTCTATGGCTACACCTTC
-	-	TRBV29-1	TRBJ2-3	CRPKATDTQYF	TGCAGACCTAAGGCGACAGATACGCAGTATTTT
TRBD2	-	TRBV27	TRBJ2-1	CASSLSAELAGPYNEQFF	TGTGCCAGCAGTCTCTCGGCGGAGTTAGCGGGCCCCTACAATGAGCAGTTCTTC
-	-	TRBV24-1	TRBJ1-2	CATSVSNFIGYTF	TGTGCCACCAGTGTTTCCAACTTTATCGGCTACACCTTC
TRBD2	few	TRBV6-5	TRBJ2-3	CASNILAGVTDTQYF	TGTGCCAGCAATATCCTAGCGGGAGTGACAGATACGCAGTATTTT
-	-	TRBV2	TRBJ2-3	CASTGRTSTDTQYF	TGTGCCAGCACGGGGCGGACTAGCACAGATACGCAGTATTTT
-	-	TRBV19	TRBJ2-3	CASSISLGQGSGTQYF	TGTGCCAGTAGTATATCCCTAGGGCAGGGGAGTGGTACGCAGTATTTT
-	-	TRBV7-9	TRBJ1-2	CASSRMDRPGREGSYTF	TGTGCCAGCAGCCGTATGGACCGACCGGGGCGGGAAGGCAGCTACACCTTC
TRBD2	-	TRBV6-1	TRBJ2-7	CASSDISGTSEEQYF	TGTGCCAGCAGTGACATCTCCGGGACTAGCGAGGAGCAGTACTTC
-	-	TRBV30	TRBJ1-5	CAWSKRGQISNQPQHF	TGTGCCTGGAGTAAACGAGGACAGATTAGCAATCAGCCCCAGCATTTT
-	-	TRBV19	TRBJ1-4	CASSTGTFNEKLFF	TGTGCCAGTAGTACCGGGACTTTTAATGAAAAACTGTTTTTT
-	-	TRBV5-1	TRBJ2-1	CASSLGSVGRRNEQFF	TGCGCCAGTAGCTTGGGCAGTGTCGGCCGAAGGAATGAGCAGTTCTTC
-	once	TRBV29-1	TRBJ2-5	CSVETGSGETQYF	TGCAGCGTTGAAACAGGTTCCGGGGAGACCCAGTACTTC
-	-	TRBV28	TRBJ1-4	CASSFIRNEKLFF	TGTGCCAGCAGTTTTATTCGCAACGAAAAACTGTTTTTT
-	-	TRBV5-6	TRBJ2-2	CASSSGRSPLFTGELFF	TGTGCCAGCAGCTCAGGACGGAGCCCCTTATTCACCGGGGAGCTGTTTTTT
-	-	TRBV28	TRBJ2-5	CASSLPAGTVLEETQYF	TGTGCCAGCAGTTTACCTGCGGGGACAGTGTTGGAAGAGACCCAGTACTTC
-	-	TRBV7-9	TRBJ2-7	CASSPFGTIGRDSSYEQYF	TGTGCCAGCAGCCCCTTCGGGACAATCGGACGGGACTCGTCCTACGAGCAGTACTTC
-	-	TRBV5-3	TRBJ1-2	CARSEGLPGYTF	TGTGCCAGAAGCGAGGGTCTTCCTGGCTACACCTTC
TRBD1	-	TRBV10-1	TRBJ2-7	CASSAGTGDFYEQYF	TGCGCCAGCAGTGCGGGGACAGGGGACTTTTACGAGCAGTACTTC
TRBD1	-	TRBV7-2	TRBJ1-2	CASSLGQGHSYGYTF	TGTGCCAGCAGCCTGGGACAGGGGCACAGCTATGGCTACACCTTC
-	-	TRBV10-2	TRBJ1-3	CASSRGDDSSGNTIYF	TGCGCCAGCAGTCGTGGTGACGACAGCTCTGGAAACACCATATATTTT
TRBD2	-	TRBV30	TRBJ2-3	CAWNSGRKGTQYF	TGTGCCTGGAATAGCGGGAGGAAGGGTACGCAGTATTTT
-	-	TRBV4-1	TRBJ2-5	CASSHRQETQYF	TGCGCCAGCAGCCACCGACAAGAGACCCAGTACTTC